What follows is one T cell receptor (beta chain) and its context. Its specificity is unknown. Clones were sequenced by immunoSEQ multiplex PCR, and TCRdb holds only the in-frame ones, with some missing. The sample carries under 200,000 clones, less than 90% recorded once. The study drew the donors from its roughly 120-subject validation cohort, separate from the approximately 700-subject first cohort. The data derive from a study of cytomegalovirus exposure and HLA in healthy donors. Study findings and constraints: Subsequent analysis showed first-cohort TCR clusters tending to co-occur in about 110 validation repertoires. Some TCR beta chains (roughly 150 of them) were listed as cytomegalovirus-associated.

The source material was PBMCs. The receptor's source is a woman aged 18-29 years in good health and CMV-seronegative.

DNA of the CDR3: TGTGCCACCAAGTTTATTCCAGGGGCAGGAACAGATACGCAGTATTTT. It yields the protein CATKFIPGAGTDTQYF. V usage is TRBV27 and J usage is TRBJ2-3; perhaps TRBD1 as D (6 bases). CDR1 is MNHEY and CDR2 is SMNVEV in the germline V gene (reference sequence). This CDR3 spans 16 amino acids. Trimming took off 10 bases at V and 3 bases at J, with 23 bases between the two ends.